The clone carrying this T cell receptor (beta chain) was seen a handful of times. Its antigen remains unidentified. This sample was taken from a study of identical twins. General study findings and limits: The authors noted that invariant MAIT and iNKT cells could partly confound zero-insertion analyses. Among beta out-of-frame sequences, excess sharing between twins appeared weaker.

All donors comprised healthy Caucasians. Trimming removed 6 bases at V and 4 bases at J, with 15 bases between. The CDR3 has 14 amino acids. cDNA molecules carried unique molecular identifiers, and template switching added a universal primer site. MiXCR was run by TCRdb on the 5' RACE reads, yielding one entry per CDR3 protein. The sample shows roughly 250,000 distinct CDR3 sequences, roughly an eighth of them seen only once. This receptor was obtained from a woman aged 18 to 35 in good health. The sample comprised memory (CD45RO+) T cells sorted from blood. The chain recombines TRBV12-3 or TRBV12-4 with TRBJ1-1; no reliable D call. CDR3: CASSPAGYSTEAFF. CDR3 DNA: TGTGCCAGCAGCCCAGCGGGTTACAGCACTGAAGCTTTCTTT.